Below, 27 T cell receptor beta chains from the same sample are listed, as sequenced in a study of blood T cells in healthy people across ages. A second roughly 7 to 12 cycle PCR used barcoded and J-beta primers. TCRdb processed the 5' RACE reads anew with MiXCR; each CDR3 protein has one entry. The data show about 1.4 million distinct CDR3 sequences, almost 60% seen once. The sample taken for sequencing was blood. These receptors came from a man in his late teens or twenties in good health.

A word on this clonotype: Mismatch with germline at one junction end may stem from a read error. The chain carries TRBV5-1 and TRBJ2-3, with TRBD2 as a possible D gene (5 bases). CDR3 length: 15 residues. In germline, CDR1 is SGHRS, CDR2 YFSETQ. The DNA of the CDR3 is TGTGCCAGCAGCTTGGTTGAAGCGGGCACAGATACGCAGTATTTT. Its translation: CASSLVEAGTDTQYF.

This clonotype appeared a few times. The chain is built from TRBV6-5 and TRBJ1-5; TRBD1 matches 9 bases. The CDR3 totals 14 residues. The junction had 3 bases not matched to a gene; V was cut back by 4 bases and J by 5 bases. Germline V lookup: CDR1 MNHEY, CDR2 SVGAGI. CDR3 nucleotide sequence: TGTGCCAGCAGTTCGACAGGGGGGGATCAGCCCCAGCATTTT. It translates to CASSSTGGDQPQHF.

The V gene is TRBV28, the J gene TRBJ2-4; maybe TRBD1 (5 bases). The germline gives CDR1 MDHEN, CDR2 SYDVKM. This CDR3 comprises 13 residues. V was clipped by 6 bases and J by 0 bases, with 6 bases between them. The DNA of the CDR3 is TGTGCCAGCAGAGGGGAAGCCAAAAACATTCAGTACTTC. Translation: CASRGEAKNIQYF. Drawing the rest from reference TRBV28 and TRBJ2-4, the complete variable domain is DVKVTQSSRYLVKRTGEKVFLECVQDMDHENMFWYRQDPGLGLRLIYFSYDVKMKEKGDIPEGYSVSREKKERFSLILESASTNQTSMYLCASRGEAKNIQYFGAGTRLSVL.

The chain recombines TRBV6-2 or TRBV6-3 with TRBJ2-1; the D gene is possibly TRBD2 (6 bases). The germline V gene encodes CDR1 MNHEY and CDR2 SVGEGT. The CDR3 is made up of 15 amino acids. Trimming took off 3 bases at V and 5 bases at J, with 14 bases between the two ends. CDR3 sequence: CASSYPSDMDNEQFF. CDR3 in DNA: TGTGCCAGCAGTTATCCTAGCGACATGGACAATGAGCAGTTCTTC.

V is TRBV29-1 and J is TRBJ2-7; TRBD2 agrees at 11 bases. J was trimmed by 2 bases and V by 8 bases; bases with no gene match: 8. The germline CDR1 and CDR2 sequences are SQVTM and ANQGSEA. CDR3 length: 14 residues. As DNA, the CDR3 is TGCAGCATAGGACTAGCGGGCGTTCCCTACGAGCAGTACTTC. Its translation: CSIGLAGVPYEQYF.

The V gene is TRBV20-1, the J gene TRBJ2-5; 10 bases match TRBD1. Germline CDR1 DFQATT, CDR2 SNEGSKA (reference sequence). The CDR3 contains 13 residues. The junction had 5 bases not matched to a gene; V was cut back by 6 bases and J by 4 bases. CDR3 sequence (DNA): TGCAGTGCCCCGGGACAGGGGCTAGAGACCCAGTACTTC. Its protein is CSAPGQGLETQYF.

The rearrangement links TRBV11-2 to TRBJ2-5; possible D gene TRBD1, 5 bases. V dropped 5 bases and J dropped 4 bases, with 11 bases sitting between them. From germline, CDR1 is SGHAT and CDR2 FQNNGV. CDR3 length: 13 residues. The CDR3: CASSPIGVETQYF. CDR3 in DNA: TGTGCCAGCAGCCCAATAGGGGTAGAGACCCAGTACTTC.

The chain uses TRBV13 and TRBJ2-5; either TRBD1 or TRBD2 may supply D (5 bases each). The CDR3 length is 15 residues. V lost 5 bases and J lost 5, with 18 bases in between. The V gene's germline CDR1 is PRHDT and CDR2 FYEKMQ (reference sequence). CDR3 DNA: TGTGCCAGCAGCGTTAGGGTGGTAGGGGACGAGACCCAGTACTTC. Translated: CASSVRVVGDETQYF.

This clonotype has a handful of counts. V is TRBV21-1 and J is TRBJ2-1; TRBD2 is taken as the D call from the table, unchecked against the DNA. TRBV21-1 counts as a pseudogene. The CDR3 is 16 residues long. In DNA, the CDR3 is TGTGCCAGCAGCAAAGAGGACGCTAACTCCTACAATGAGCAGTTCTTC. The encoded protein is CASSKEDANSYNEQFF.

Worth noting for this clonotype: Its ends do not fully match the called genes, so a read error is possible. The chain uses TRBV20-1 and TRBJ1-2, with D possibly TRBD1 on 5 matching bases. Germline V gene sequence: CDR1 DFQATT, CDR2 SNEGSKA (reference sequence). This CDR3 is 12 amino acids long. The CDR3 reads CSARGESYGHTF. The CDR3 coding sequence is TGCAGTGCAAGGGGAGAGTCCTATGGCCACACCTTC.

This chain links TRBV7-8 with TRBJ1-5, with 8 bases that match TRBD1. V was clipped by 5 bases and J by 4 bases; unmatched bases: 4. CDR3 length: 14 residues. Germline values: CDR1 SGHVS, CDR2 FQNEAQ. The DNA of the CDR3 is TGTGCCAGCAGCGCGACAGGGGCAAATCAGCCCCAGCATTTT. This codes for CASSATGANQPQHF.

The CDR3 bases are TGTGCCAGCAGTGAATACCTCAGCTATGGCTACACCTTC. It is translated as CASSEYLSYGYTF. V usage is TRBV25-1 and J usage is TRBJ1-2; D gene unclear. The V gene's germline CDR1 is MGHDK and CDR2 SYGVNS. V lost 0 bases, J lost 4 bases, and 6 bases lay in between. There are 13 residues in the CDR3.

The rearrangement uses TRBV29-1 and TRBJ2-5; 10 nucleotides agree with TRBD2. The germline V gene encodes CDR1 SQVTM and CDR2 ANQGSEA. Losses at the gene ends were 6 bases for V and 4 bases for J; bases not matched to a gene: 5. The CDR3 is made up of 13 amino acids. The CDR3 here is CSVDLAGVETQYF. The CDR3 DNA reads as TGCAGCGTGGACCTAGCGGGAGTAGAGACCCAGTACTTC.

A remark on this clonotype: A much bigger clone sits one base away, suggesting this may be a read error. This sequence joins TRBV7-8 and TRBJ2-1; 10 bases agree with TRBD2. Germline V gene sequence: CDR1 SGHVS, CDR2 FQNEAQ. CDR3 size: 14 residues. Trimming removed 5 bases from V and 8 bases from J; junction bases left unmatched: 6. This chain's CDR3 is CASSVELAGYEQFF. CDR3 in DNA: TGTGCCAGCAGCGTAGAACTAGCGGGATATGAGCAGTTCTTC.

CDR3 nucleotides: TGTGCCAGCAGCTTATTGGGAGGGGGCGTCACAGATACGCAGTATTTT. As protein: CASSLLGGGVTDTQYF. The chain couples TRBV7-9 to TRBJ2-3, with D tentatively TRBD1 or TRBD2 (7 bases each). Germline lookup yields CDR1 SEHNR and CDR2 FQNEAQ (reference sequence). There are 16 residues in the CDR3. Deletions cut 2 bases from V and 2 bases from J, with 14 bases between.

This clonotype showed up just once. This chain joins TRBV29-1 and TRBJ2-1, with D hard to call. The CDR3 contains 15 residues. Trimming took off 0 bases at V and 2 bases at J, with 11 bases between the two ends. From germline, CDR1 is SQVTM and CDR2 ANQGSEA. CDR3 nucleotide sequence: TGCAGCGTTGAAGATGGTAACTCACCCTACAATGAGCAGTTCTTC. Translating it yields CSVEDGNSPYNEQFF.

The V gene is TRBV5-1, the J gene TRBJ2-4; TRBD1 matches 9 bases. Near its end, the DNA agrees better with TRBJ2-7, so the J call may be wrong. The V gene's germline CDR1 is SGHRS and CDR2 YFSETQ. The CDR3 consists of 15 residues. This CDR3 reads CASSSWTGDPHEQYF. For the CDR3, the DNA is TGCGCCAGCAGCTCGTGGACAGGGGATCCCCACGAGCAGTACTTC.

The chain combines TRBV20-1 with TRBJ2-1; 8 bases align to TRBD2. The CDR3 runs to 14 residues. Germline V gives CDR1 DFQATT, CDR2 SNEGSKA (reference sequence). V lost 0 bases and J lost 10; bases outside the gene matches: 8. CDR3 in amino acids: CSARDRGGLYEQFF. CDR3 coding DNA: TGCAGTGCTAGAGATCGGGGGGGCCTCTACGAGCAGTTCTTC.

The chain is built from TRBV20-1 and TRBJ2-1; 10 bases line up with TRBD1. The CDR3 sequence is 13 residues long. Germline assignment: CDR1 DFQATT and CDR2 SNEGSKA (reference sequence). V lost 4 bases, J lost 7 bases, and 4 bases stayed unmatched. CDR3 region: CSANRDRGNEQFF. CDR3 bases: TGCAGTGCTAACCGGGACAGGGGTAATGAGCAGTTCTTC.

The chain combines TRBV9 with TRBJ2-4; 7 bases map to TRBD1. The CDR3 has 11 residues. Per germline, CDR1 SGDLS and CDR2 YYNGEE. The V and J ends lost 3 bases and 13 bases, in that order; junction bases with no gene match: 4. The CDR3 sequence is CASSADREQYF. The CDR3 coding sequence is TGTGCCAGCAGCGCCGACAGGGAGCAGTACTTC.

This clonotype has just one count. The chain carries TRBV10-3 and TRBJ2-2; D not resolved. The CDR3 loop spans 14 amino acids. Deletions cut 6 bases from V and 5 bases from J, with 13 bases between. Germline CDR1 ENHRY, CDR2 SYGVKD. The CDR3 reads CAISQRNTTGELFF. As DNA, the CDR3 is TGTGCCATCAGCCAAAGGAACACTACCGGGGAGCTGTTTTTT.

This chain links TRBV20-1 with TRBJ2-3; D is possibly TRBD2 (5 bases). The germline V gene has CDR1 DFQATT and CDR2 SNEGSKA (reference sequence). V lost 4 bases to trimming and J lost 4 bases, with 9 bases between them. This CDR3 region has 12 residues. Here the CDR3 DNA reads TGCAGTGCTAAACGGACTGCAGATACGCAGTATTTT. Residues: CSAKRTADTQYF.

For this clonotype: At one of its ends the junction is not consistent with the germline gene, which may arise from a read error. CDR3 DNA sequence: TGCAGTACTAGGGACAGGGAGGTCACTGAAGCTTTCTTT. This encodes CSTRDREVTEAFF. The V gene is TRBV20-1, the J gene TRBJ1-1; 9 bases align to TRBD1. The germline CDR1 and CDR2 sequences are DFQATT and SNEGSKA (reference sequence). CDR3 length: 13 amino acids.

This sequence joins TRBV30 and TRBJ1-2, with D maybe TRBD1 (5 bases). CDR1 is GTSNPN, CDR2 SVGIG, per germline (reference sequence). With 3 bases removed from V and 5 bases from J, the gap between germline ends came to 13 bases. The CDR3 consists of 13 residues. In nucleotides, the CDR3 is TGTGCCTGGAGCACAGGTTTTCAGTATGGCTACACCTTC. Protein product: CAWSTGFQYGYTF.

The chain employs TRBV7-8 and TRBJ2-7, with no clear D. The V gene lost 5 bases and the J gene lost 3 bases, with 11 bases spanning the gap. Germline V CDR1 and CDR2: SGHVS, FQNEAQ. The CDR3 length is 13 residues. The CDR3: CASSRGIGYEQYF. In nucleotides, the CDR3 is TGTGCCAGCAGCCGAGGAATTGGCTACGAGCAGTACTTC.

This clonotype was observed a handful of times. The genes are TRBV7-9 and TRBJ2-4; D gene unclear. V lost 5 bases and J 15 bases, leaving 23 bases between the germline ends. This CDR3 spans 14 amino acids. Germline-derived CDR1 and CDR2 are SEHNR and FQNEAQ (reference sequence). DNA of the CDR3: TGTGCCAGCAGCCCATTGGGAAGGGTCTACTTCGGGTACTTC. Protein product: CASSPLGRVYFGYF. Based on the CDR3 plus reference TRBV7-9 and TRBJ2-4, the full variable domain is DTGVSQNPRHKITKRGQNVTFRCDPISEHNRLYWYRQTLGQGPEFLTYFQNEAQLEKSRLLSDRFSAERPKGSFSTLEIQRTEQGDSAMYLCASSPLGRVYFGYFGAGTRLSVL.

The J gene is TRBJ1-4, the V gene TRBV18; TRBD1 matches at 8 bases. The trim removed 0 bases at V and 8 bases at J, leaving 5 bases unmatched. The germline V gene has CDR1 KGHSH and CDR2 LQKENI. This CDR3 contains 15 residues. CDR3 loop: CASSPPPTGVEKLFF. In nucleotides, the CDR3 is TGTGCCAGCTCACCACCACCGACAGGGGTCGAAAAACTGTTTTTT.